This T cell receptor (beta chain) is from a study of cytomegalovirus exposure and HLA in healthy donors. The germline V gene has CDR1 SNHLY and CDR2 FYNNEI. Trimming shortened V by 7 bases and J by 7 bases, and 26 bases separated the two germline ends. The CDR3 totals 17 residues. Amplification used 60 Vbeta primers and 13 Jbeta primers. The protocol was immunoSEQ multiplex PCR, while the TCRdb copy is restricted to in-frame clones and leaves out a portion. The repertoire holds about 150,000 clones, with 65% to 75% as singletons. This clone is a singleton in its sample. The specimen was PBMCs. The source is a man aged 18-30 years in good health and CMV-seronegative. J is TRBJ2-1 and V is TRBV2; TRBD2 might be the D (6 bases). CDR3 sequence reads: CASTQLMTPGGENEQFF. CDR3 DNA sequence: TGTGCCAGCACCCAGCTAATGACACCGGGCGGGGAAAATGAGCAGTTCTTC.